Below, 2 T cell receptor beta chains from the same sample are listed, as sequenced in a study of cytomegalovirus exposure and HLA in healthy donors. TCRdb's table, derived via immunoSEQ multiplex PCR, lists solely in-frame clones and lacks some. The repertoire holds some 250,000 clones, with about 90% as singletons. The sample comprised PBMCs. The receptors stem from a woman aged 18-29 years in good health and CMV-seronegative.

This sequence joins TRBV28 and TRBJ1-5; 10 bases agree with TRBD1. Germline V CDR1 and CDR2: MDHEN, SYDVKM. The CDR3 loop spans 16 amino acids. V lost 6 bases and J lost 0; bases outside the gene matches: 5. As DNA, the CDR3 is TGTGCCAGCAGAACGGGACAGGGGAATAGCAATCAGCCCCAGCATTTT. Encoded protein: CASRTGQGNSNQPQHF.

The rearrangement links TRBV4-3 to TRBJ1-1; 9 bases are shared with TRBD1. The CDR3 contains 13 residues. The V segment lost 5 bases and the J segment 10 bases; nucleotides outside the gene matches: 8. CDR1 is LGHNA, CDR2 YSLEER, per germline. The CDR3 here is CASSTQGASAAFF. The DNA for the CDR3 is TGCGCCAGCAGCACACAGGGGGCCTCAGCAGCTTTCTTT.